This TCR beta chain was observed in a study of PD-1 blockade in classical Hodgkin lymphoma (dated by TCRdb to the early 2020s). Notes on the research overall: Nivolumab dosing was 3 mg/kg intravenously every 2 weeks, continuing until either disease progression or unacceptable toxicity. A peripheral blood immune signature of response to PD-1 blockade in classical Hodgkin lymphoma was defined using TCR beta sequencing and CyTOF.

For this clone: Its antigen is still unknown. No base-level quality is on record; no much larger clone is a single base apart.

The label giving this sample's time point can be read as: cycle 2 day 1 (C2D1) of nivolumab. Every trial patient had relapsed after autologous stem cell transplantation, and cohorts A, B and C differed in prior brentuximab vedotin exposure. The trial cohort was composed of under 70 patients with relapsed/refractory classical Hodgkin lymphoma, for whom complete response, partial response or progressive disease was recorded as best overall response. In the multi-cohort phase II CheckMate 205 trial, trial patients received single-agent nivolumab. An independent review committee assessed best overall response by applying the 2007 International Working Group response criteria. Trial PBMCs were obtained immediately prior to nivolumab initiation (C1D1) and on therapy at cycle 2 day 1 and cycle 4 day 1. Peripheral blood was collected in 8 mL Vacutainer Cell Preparation Tubes, from which PBMCs were isolated by centrifugation and then cryopreserved.

Genomic DNA was extracted with the Qiagen DNeasy kit from unsorted PBMCs and from negatively selected CD4+ and CD8+ fractions. Using primers that anneal to V and J segments, immunoSEQ multiplex PCR amplified the TCR beta CDR3 regions. A synthetic immune receptor repertoire was used to minimize amplification bias, and remaining bias was computationally removed after sequencing. From the authors' description of their analysis: Custom Python scripts were used to quantify repertoire diversity as the Shannon entropy index. The unsorted, CD4+ and CD8+ repertoires were each analyzed separately, with the exception of combined analyses, where CD4+ and CD8+ sequences were merged in silico. Clonal expansion was defined as at least a 2-fold frequency increase after treatment relative to C1D1, with a pseudocount of 0.5 for undetected baseline clones. Singleton clones were defined as clones with 0 or 1 copy at C1D1, and non-singleton clones were defined as clones with 2 or more copies. Clones expanded in unsorted samples were assigned a CD4+, CD8+ or unknown annotation through matching of protein sequences in sorted samples from the same patient. Wilcoxon tests were applied to paired samples to test diversity changes from C1D1 to C4D1. TCRdb took over this immuneACCESS table, retaining in-frame rearrangements with V and J assigned. Such tables are incomplete; in checked studies, under half of the missing clones stem from an unresolved V gene, and the remainder is unexplained. V and J calls and clone size are given by that table; D and trimming were obtained from the DNA. This sample comprises 89,000 or so clones, around 90% of them detected only once. About 2.7% of the sample is taken by the ten largest.

Based on the germline V gene, the CDR1 and CDR2 sequences are SGHRS and YFSETQ. Taken from cysteine to phenylalanine, the CDR3 has 17 residues. The kept DNA is CDR3 alone, 51 bases in frame from the first base. V is trimmed back by 3 bases and J by 6 bases, and the junction contains 11 bases that no gene match accounts for. What the study reported, not specific to this receptor: Newly diagnosed patients were reported to have lower baseline TCR diversity than healthy donors, and relapsed/refractory patients were reported to have lower baseline TCR diversity still. A significant rise by C4D1 was seen in CD4+ but not CD8+ TCR diversity (p=0.0027 vs p=0.16), with the rise being most apparent in complete responders (p=0.02). The study was limited to a single clinical trial cohort, and causes of repertoire differences, possibly disease activity or prior therapy, remained undefined. Trial patients with a complete response had baseline diversity similar to that of newly diagnosed patients, while partial responders and progressors had significantly lower diversity. Patients starting nivolumab less than 1 year after ASCT had lower diversity and were excluded from later analyses to avoid confounding by immune reconstitution.

The sample in question was peripheral blood mononuclear cells (PBMCs), obtained before the second cycle of nivolumab. The clonotype originates from a human donor with classical Hodgkin lymphoma. In this chain, TRBV5-1 is recombined with TRBJ2-2, with 10 bases aligning to TRBD1. Read as DNA, the sequence is TGCGCCAGCAGCTCCCGAACCGCCGGGACAGGGGCCGGGGAGCTGTTTTTT. This is translated as CASSSRTAGTGAGELFF.